This T cell receptor (beta chain) was captured by sequencing in a study of blood T cell dynamics during melanoma immunotherapy. This clone has more than one count but fewer than ten. Some clones are missing from TCRdb's copy, which holds only in-frame ones; the method was immunoSEQ multiplex PCR. This sample has more than 10,000 clones, with approximately 84% found just once. V lost 4 bases to trimming and J lost 10 bases, with 12 bases between them. This CDR3 comprises 13 residues. Per the germline V gene, CDR1 is SGHRS and CDR2 is YFSETQ. Indicated time point: pre-treatment baseline. Sequenced here: blood, sampled from a patient treated with checkpoint blockade. The V call is TRBV5-1, the J call TRBJ1-6, with TRBD1 as a possible D gene (5 bases). This receptor was taken from a human donor with melanoma. CDR3: CASSHSQGSPLHF. CDR3 coding DNA: TGCGCCAGCAGCCACTCCCAGGGCTCACCCCTCCACTTT.